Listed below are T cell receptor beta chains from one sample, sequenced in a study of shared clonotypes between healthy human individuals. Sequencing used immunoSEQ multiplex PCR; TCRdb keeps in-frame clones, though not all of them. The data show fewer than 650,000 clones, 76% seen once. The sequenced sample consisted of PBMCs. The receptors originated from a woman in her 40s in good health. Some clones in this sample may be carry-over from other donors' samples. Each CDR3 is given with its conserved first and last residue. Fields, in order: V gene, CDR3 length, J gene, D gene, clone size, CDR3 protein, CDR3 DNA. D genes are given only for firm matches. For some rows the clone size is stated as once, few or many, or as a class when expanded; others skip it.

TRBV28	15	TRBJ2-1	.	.	CASMAGGGLYNEQFF	TGTGCCAGCATGGCCGGCGGAGGGCTTTACAATGAGCAGTTCTTC
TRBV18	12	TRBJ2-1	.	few	CASSPDSREQFF	TGTGCCAGCTCACCCGACAGTAGGGAGCAGTTCTTC
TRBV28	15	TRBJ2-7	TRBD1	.	CASSFGGQGTYEQYF	TGTGCCAGCAGTTTTGGCGGACAGGGGACCTACGAGCAGTACTTC
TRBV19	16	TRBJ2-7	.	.	CASSIRNLQGYYEQYF	TGTGCCAGTAGTATCCGAAATCTCCAGGGATACTACGAGCAGTACTTC
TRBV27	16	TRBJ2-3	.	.	CASSLIRLGGTDTQYF	TGTGCCAGCAGTTTGATTCGATTAGGGGGCACAGATACGCAGTATTTT
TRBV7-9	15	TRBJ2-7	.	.	CASSLGPMSSYEQYF	TGTGCCAGCAGCTTAGGCCCCATGAGCTCCTACGAGCAGTACTTC
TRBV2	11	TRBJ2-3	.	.	CASSEGGTQYF	TGTGCCAGCAGTGAAGGGGGTACGCAGTATTTT
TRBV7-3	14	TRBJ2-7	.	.	CASSLTGETYEQYF	TGTGCCAGCAGCTTAACGGGGGAAACCTACGAGCAGTACTTC
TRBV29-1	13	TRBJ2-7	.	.	CSVVKDSTYEQYF	TGCAGCGTTGTAAAGGACAGCACCTACGAGCAGTACTTC
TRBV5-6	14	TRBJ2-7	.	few	CASSRSPGTHEQYF	TGTGCCAGCAGCCGATCCCCAGGGACCCACGAGCAGTACTTC
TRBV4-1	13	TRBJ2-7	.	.	CASSLQWVGEQYF	TGCGCCAGCAGCCTCCAGTGGGTGGGCGAGCAGTACTTC
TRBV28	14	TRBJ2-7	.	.	CASSNTGSAYEQYF	TGTGCCAGCAGTAATACAGGGTCTGCCTACGAGCAGTACTTC
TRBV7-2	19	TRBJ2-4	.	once	CASSFSVGGIAAAKNIQYF	TGTGCCAGCAGCTTCTCAGTTGGGGGGATCGCAGCGGCCAAAAACATTCAGTACTTC
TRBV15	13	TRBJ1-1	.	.	CATSRQGNTEAFF	TGTGCCACCAGCAGACAGGGGAACACTGAAGCTTTCTTT
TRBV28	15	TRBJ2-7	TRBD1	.	CASSSGTGRIHEQYF	TGTGCCAGCAGTTCGGGGACAGGGAGGATCCACGAGCAGTACTTC
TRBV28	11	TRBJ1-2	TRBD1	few	CASGHRGGYTF	TGTGCCAGCGGGCACAGGGGTGGCTACACCTTC
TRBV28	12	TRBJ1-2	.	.	CATAGEGYGYTF	TGTGCCACCGCAGGGGAGGGCTATGGCTACACCTTC
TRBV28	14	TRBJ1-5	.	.	CASSYRQENQPQHF	TGTGCCAGCAGTTATCGGCAGGAGAATCAGCCCCAGCATTTT
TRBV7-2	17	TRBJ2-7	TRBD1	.	CASSLRAGGQGVYEQYF	TGTGCCAGCAGCTTGAGGGCCGGGGGACAGGGAGTCTACGAGCAGTACTTC
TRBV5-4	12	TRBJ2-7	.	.	CASSRLASEQYF	TGTGCCAGCAGCCGTCTGGCTTCCGAGCAGTACTTC
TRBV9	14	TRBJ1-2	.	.	CASSVAAGILGYTF	TGTGCCAGCAGCGTAGCCGCCGGGATTCTAGGCTACACCTTC
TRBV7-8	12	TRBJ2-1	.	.	CASSTPGKEQFF	TGTGCCAGCAGCACACCGGGAAAAGAGCAGTTCTTC
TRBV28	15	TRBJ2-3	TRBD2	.	CASSLAGGPTDTQYF	TGTGCCAGCAGTTTAGCGGGAGGCCCCACAGATACGCAGTATTTT
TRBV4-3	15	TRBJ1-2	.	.	CASSLSPEGDYGYTF	TGCGCCAGCAGCCTCTCCCCGGAGGGAGACTATGGCTACACCTTC
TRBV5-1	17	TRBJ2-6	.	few	CASSLTTTGFGANVLTF	TGCGCCAGCAGCTTGACCACCACAGGGTTCGGGGCCAACGTCCTGACTTTC
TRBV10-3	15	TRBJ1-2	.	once	CAISESRGTLGGYTF	TGTGCCATCAGTGAGTCCCGCGGGACTTTGGGAGGCTACACCTTC
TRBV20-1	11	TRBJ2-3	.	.	CSAGNADTQYF	TGCAGTGCGGGGAACGCAGATACGCAGTATTTT
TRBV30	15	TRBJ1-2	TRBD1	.	CAWRPGQGAFYGYTF	TGTGCCTGGAGACCGGGACAGGGGGCTTTCTATGGCTACACCTTC
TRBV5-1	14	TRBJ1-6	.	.	CASSFGAGDSPLHF	TGCGCCAGCAGCTTCGGGGCTGGGGATTCACCCCTCCACTTT
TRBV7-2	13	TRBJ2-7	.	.	CASSPPGVGEQYF	TGTGCCAGCAGCCCTCCCGGGGTGGGCGAGCAGTACTTC
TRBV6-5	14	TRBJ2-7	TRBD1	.	CASRRGQGAYEQYF	TGTGCCAGCAGAAGGGGACAGGGGGCCTACGAGCAGTACTTC
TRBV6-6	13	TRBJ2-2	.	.	CASSYSPTGELFF	TGTGCCAGCAGTTACTCCCCAACAGGGGAGCTGTTTTTT
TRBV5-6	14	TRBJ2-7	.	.	CASSLAAGRNEQYF	TGTGCCAGCAGCTTGGCCGCGGGGAGGAACGAGCAGTACTTC
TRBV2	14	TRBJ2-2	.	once	CASRTVPYTGELFF	TGTGCCAGCAGAACCGTACCGTACACCGGGGAGCTGTTTTTT
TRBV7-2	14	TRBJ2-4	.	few	CASSPTGWLGIQYF	TGTGCCAGCAGTCCAACAGGGTGGTTGGGCATTCAGTACTTC
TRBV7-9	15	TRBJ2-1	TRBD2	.	CASSRAGGHNNEQFF	TGTGCCAGCAGCCGAGCGGGAGGACACAACAATGAGCAGTTCTTC
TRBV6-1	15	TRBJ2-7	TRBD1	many	CASSEQTGEAYEQYF	TGTGCCAGCAGTGAACAGACAGGGGAGGCCTACGAGCAGTACTTC
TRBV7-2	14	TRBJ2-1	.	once	CASSLAFGVIEQFF	TGTGCCAGCAGCTTAGCGTTTGGAGTAATTGAGCAGTTCTTC
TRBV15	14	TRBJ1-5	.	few	CATSRDGFNQPQHF	TGTGCCACCAGCAGAGACGGGTTCAATCAGCCCCAGCATTTT
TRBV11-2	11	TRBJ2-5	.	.	CASSYAETQYF	TGTGCCAGCAGCTACGCGGAGACCCAGTACTTC
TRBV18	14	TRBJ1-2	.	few	CASSPQGQGDGYTF	TGTGCCAGCTCACCACAGGGGCAAGGGGATGGCTACACCTTC
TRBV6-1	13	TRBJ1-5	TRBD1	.	CASLRGLGQPQHF	TGTGCCAGCCTCAGGGGGCTTGGGCAGCCCCAGCATTTT
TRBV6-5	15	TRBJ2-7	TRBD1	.	CASTHRGQTYYEQYF	TGTGCCAGCACCCACCGGGGACAGACCTACTACGAGCAGTACTTC
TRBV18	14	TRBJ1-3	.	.	CASSRPNSGNTIYF	TGTGCCAGCTCACGACCAAACTCTGGAAACACCATATATTTT
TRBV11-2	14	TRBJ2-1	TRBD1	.	CASSTGQGYNEQFF	TGTGCCAGCAGCACGGGACAGGGTTACAATGAGCAGTTCTTC